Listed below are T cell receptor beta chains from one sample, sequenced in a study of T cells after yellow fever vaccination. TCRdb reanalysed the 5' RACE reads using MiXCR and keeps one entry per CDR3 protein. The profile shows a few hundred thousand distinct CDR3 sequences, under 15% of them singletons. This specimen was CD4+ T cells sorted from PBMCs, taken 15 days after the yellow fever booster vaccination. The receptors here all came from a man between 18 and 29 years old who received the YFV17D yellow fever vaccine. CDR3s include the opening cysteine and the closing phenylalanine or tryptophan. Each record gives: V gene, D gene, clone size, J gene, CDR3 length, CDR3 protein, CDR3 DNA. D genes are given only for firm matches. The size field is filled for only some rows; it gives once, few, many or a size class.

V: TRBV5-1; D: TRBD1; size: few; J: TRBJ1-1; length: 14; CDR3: CASRYSDRGTEAFF; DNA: TGCGCCAGCCGATACTCCGACAGGGGCACTGAAGCTTTCTTT
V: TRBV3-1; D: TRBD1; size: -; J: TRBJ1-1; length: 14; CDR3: CASSQGQGAAQAFF; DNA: TGTGCCAGCAGCCAAGGCCAGGGGGCGGCCCAAGCTTTCTTT
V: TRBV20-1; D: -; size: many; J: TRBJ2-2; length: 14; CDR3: CSARDLGNTGELFF; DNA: TGCAGTGCTAGAGATCTAGGGAACACCGGGGAGCTGTTTTTT
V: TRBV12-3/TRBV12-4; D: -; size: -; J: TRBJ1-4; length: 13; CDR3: CASRTSGSEKLFF; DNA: TGTGCCAGCCGAACCAGTGGAAGTGAAAAACTGTTTTTT
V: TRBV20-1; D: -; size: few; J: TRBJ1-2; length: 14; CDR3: CSASPRGSYYGYTF; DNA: TGCAGTGCTAGTCCCCGGGGCTCCTACTATGGCTACACCTTC
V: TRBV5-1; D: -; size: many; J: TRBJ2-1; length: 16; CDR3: CASSLFPRGNYNEQFF; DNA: TGCGCCAGCAGCTTGTTCCCCCGGGGGAACTACAATGAGCAGTTCTTC
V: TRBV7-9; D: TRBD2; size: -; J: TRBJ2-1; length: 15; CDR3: CASSLLRGAGNEQFF; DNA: TGTGCCAGCAGCTTATTGCGGGGGGCAGGGAATGAGCAGTTCTTC
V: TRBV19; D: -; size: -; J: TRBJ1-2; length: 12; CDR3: CASSSNSDGYTF; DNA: TGTGCCAGTAGTAGCAACAGTGACGGCTACACCTTC
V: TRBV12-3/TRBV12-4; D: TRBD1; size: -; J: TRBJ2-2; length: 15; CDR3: CASRETGAYTGELFF; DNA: TGTGCCAGCAGGGAGACAGGGGCTTACACCGGGGAGCTGTTTTTT
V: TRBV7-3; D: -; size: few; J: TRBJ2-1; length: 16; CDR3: CASSLRSGYLSNEQFF; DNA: TGTGCCAGCAGCTTACGATCGGGGTACCTGAGCAATGAGCAGTTCTTC
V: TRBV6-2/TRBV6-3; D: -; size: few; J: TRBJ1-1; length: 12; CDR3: CASSYGFSGAFF; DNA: TGTGCCAGCAGTTACGGGTTCTCTGGAGCTTTCTTT
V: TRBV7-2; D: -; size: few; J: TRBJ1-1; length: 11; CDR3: CASSSLGPSFF; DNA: TGTGCCAGCAGCTCCCTGGGACCGTCTTTCTTT
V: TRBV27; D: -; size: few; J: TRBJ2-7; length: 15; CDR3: CASSSRGNRVYEQYF; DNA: TGTGCCAGCAGTTCTAGAGGAAACAGGGTCTACGAGCAGTACTTC
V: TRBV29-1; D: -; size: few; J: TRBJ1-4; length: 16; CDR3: CSVLGAGAAPNEKLFF; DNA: TGCAGCGTCCTGGGGGCAGGGGCCGCACCTAATGAAAAACTGTTTTTT
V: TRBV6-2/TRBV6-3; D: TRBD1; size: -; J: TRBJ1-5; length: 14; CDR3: CASRGRGLLEPQHF; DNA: TGTGCCAGCAGGGGCAGGGGGCTTCTTGAGCCCCAGCATTTT
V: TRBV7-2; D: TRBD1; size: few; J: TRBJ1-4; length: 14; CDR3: CASSLNRGDEKLFF; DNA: TGTGCCAGCAGCTTAAACAGGGGTGATGAAAAACTGTTTTTT
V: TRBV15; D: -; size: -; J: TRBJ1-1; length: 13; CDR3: CATSRVWETEAFF; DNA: TGTGCCACCAGCAGAGTTTGGGAAACTGAAGCTTTCTTT
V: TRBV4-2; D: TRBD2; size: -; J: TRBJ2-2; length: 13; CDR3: CASSQLAGGELFF; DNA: TGTGCCAGCAGCCAACTAGCGGGCGGGGAGCTGTTTTTT
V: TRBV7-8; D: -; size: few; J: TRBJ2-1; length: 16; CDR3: CASSLGVSAPYNEQFF; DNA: TGTGCCAGCAGCTTAGGAGTTTCAGCCCCTTACAATGAGCAGTTCTTC
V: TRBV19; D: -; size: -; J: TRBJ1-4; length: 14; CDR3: CASGMTTLNEKLFF; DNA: TGTGCCAGTGGGATGACCACCCTTAATGAAAAACTGTTTTTT
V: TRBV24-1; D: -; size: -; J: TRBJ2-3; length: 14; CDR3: CATSDEVGTDTQYF; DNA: TGTGCCACCAGTGATGAGGTCGGCACAGATACGCAGTATTTT
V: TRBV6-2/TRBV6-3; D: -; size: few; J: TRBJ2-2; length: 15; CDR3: CASAAGDANTGELFF; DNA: TGTGCCAGCGCCGCAGGGGACGCGAACACCGGGGAGCTGTTTTTT
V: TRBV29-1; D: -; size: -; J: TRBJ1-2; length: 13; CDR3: CSVTYNNNYGYTF; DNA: TGCAGCGTCACCTATAACAATAACTATGGCTACACCTTC
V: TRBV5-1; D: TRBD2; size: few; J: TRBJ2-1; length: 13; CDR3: CASSLGSGGEQFF; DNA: TGCGCCAGCAGCTTGGGTAGCGGGGGCGAGCAGTTCTTC
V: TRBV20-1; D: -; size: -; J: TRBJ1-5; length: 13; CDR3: CSASLLRNQPQHF; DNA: TGCAGTGCTAGTTTGCTTCGCAATCAGCCCCAGCATTTT
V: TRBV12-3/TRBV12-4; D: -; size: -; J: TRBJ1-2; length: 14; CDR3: CASSLVGRGRGYTF; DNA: TGTGCCAGCAGTTTAGTCGGCAGAGGAAGGGGCTACACCTTC
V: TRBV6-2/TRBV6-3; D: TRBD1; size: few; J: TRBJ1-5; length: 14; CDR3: CASSSTGQNQPQHF; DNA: TGTGCCAGCAGTTCCACGGGACAGAATCAGCCCCAGCATTTT
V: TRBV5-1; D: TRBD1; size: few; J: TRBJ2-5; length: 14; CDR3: CASSSTGDRETQYF; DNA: TGCGCCAGCAGCTCGACAGGGGATAGGGAGACCCAGTACTTC
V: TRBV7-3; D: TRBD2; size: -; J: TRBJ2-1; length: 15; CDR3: CASSLRLAGNNEQFF; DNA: TGTGCCAGCAGCTTAAGACTAGCGGGGAACAATGAGCAGTTCTTC
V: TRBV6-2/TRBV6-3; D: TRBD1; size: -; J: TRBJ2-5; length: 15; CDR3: CASSPSGQGRETQYF; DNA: TGTGCCAGCAGTCCGTCGGGACAGGGGAGAGAGACCCAGTACTTC
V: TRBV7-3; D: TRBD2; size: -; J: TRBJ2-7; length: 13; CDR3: CASSPQGLAEQYF; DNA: TGTGCCAGCAGCCCCCAGGGACTAGCCGAGCAGTACTTC
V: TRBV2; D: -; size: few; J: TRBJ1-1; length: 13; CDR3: CASSGFRNTEAFF; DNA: TGTGCCAGCAGTGGATTTAGGAACACTGAAGCTTTCTTT
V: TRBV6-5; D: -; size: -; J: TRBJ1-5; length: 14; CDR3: CASRQTLTGQPQHF; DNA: TGTGCCAGCAGGCAGACCCTAACCGGGCAGCCCCAGCATTTT
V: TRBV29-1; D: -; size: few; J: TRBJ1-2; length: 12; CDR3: CSVEDPWGGWNF; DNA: TGCAGCGTTGAAGATCCCTGGGGCGGGTGGAACTTC
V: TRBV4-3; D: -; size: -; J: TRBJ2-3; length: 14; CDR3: CASSQDGMADTQYF; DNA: TGCGCCAGCAGCCAAGATGGTATGGCAGATACGCAGTATTTT
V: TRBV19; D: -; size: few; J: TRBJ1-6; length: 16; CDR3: CASSVRRDRGNSPLHF; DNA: TGTGCCAGTAGTGTTCGCCGGGATCGGGGGAATTCACCCCTCCACTTT
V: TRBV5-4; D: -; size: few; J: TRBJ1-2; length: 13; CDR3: CASSLSTQFGYTF; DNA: TGTGCCAGCAGCTTGAGCACCCAATTCGGCTACACCTTC
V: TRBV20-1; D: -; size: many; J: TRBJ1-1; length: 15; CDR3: CSALRQATRITEAFF; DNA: TGCAGTGCTTTAAGACAGGCCACCCGGATCACTGAAGCTTTCTTT
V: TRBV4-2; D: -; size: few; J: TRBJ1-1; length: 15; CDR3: CASSQDPTLNTEAFF; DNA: TGTGCCAGCAGCCAAGATCCTACCTTGAACACTGAAGCTTTCTTT
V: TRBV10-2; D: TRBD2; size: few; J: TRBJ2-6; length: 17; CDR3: CASSTSGGLSGANVLTF; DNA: TGCGCCAGCAGTACTAGCGGGGGGCTTTCTGGGGCCAACGTCCTGACTTTC
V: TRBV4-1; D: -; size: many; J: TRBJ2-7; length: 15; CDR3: CASSQNSPAGAEQYF; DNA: TGCGCCAGCAGCCAAAATTCCCCCGCCGGGGCCGAGCAGTACTTC
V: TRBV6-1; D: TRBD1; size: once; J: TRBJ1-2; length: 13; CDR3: CASRAGTGAGYTF; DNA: TGTGCCAGCAGGGCCGGGACAGGGGCTGGCTACACCTTC
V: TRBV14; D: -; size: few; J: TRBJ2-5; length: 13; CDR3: CASSQVWQETQYF; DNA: TGTGCCAGCAGCCAAGTTTGGCAGGAGACCCAGTACTTC
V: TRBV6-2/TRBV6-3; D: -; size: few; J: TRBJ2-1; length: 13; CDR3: CASSYGRPSEQFF; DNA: TGTGCCAGCAGTTACGGGCGCCCATCAGAGCAGTTCTTC
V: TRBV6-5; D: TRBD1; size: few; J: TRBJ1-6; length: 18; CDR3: CASTRDRGRTTYNSPLHF; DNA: TGTGCCAGCACAAGGGACAGGGGGCGCACCACCTATAATTCACCCCTCCACTTT
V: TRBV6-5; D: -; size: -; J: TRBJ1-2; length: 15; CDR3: CASSSLTGTNYGYTF; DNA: TGTGCCAGCAGTTCCCTGACAGGAACTAACTATGGCTACACCTTC
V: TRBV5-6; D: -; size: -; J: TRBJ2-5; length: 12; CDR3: CASSFFQETQYF; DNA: TGTGCCAGCAGCTTCTTCCAAGAGACCCAGTACTTC